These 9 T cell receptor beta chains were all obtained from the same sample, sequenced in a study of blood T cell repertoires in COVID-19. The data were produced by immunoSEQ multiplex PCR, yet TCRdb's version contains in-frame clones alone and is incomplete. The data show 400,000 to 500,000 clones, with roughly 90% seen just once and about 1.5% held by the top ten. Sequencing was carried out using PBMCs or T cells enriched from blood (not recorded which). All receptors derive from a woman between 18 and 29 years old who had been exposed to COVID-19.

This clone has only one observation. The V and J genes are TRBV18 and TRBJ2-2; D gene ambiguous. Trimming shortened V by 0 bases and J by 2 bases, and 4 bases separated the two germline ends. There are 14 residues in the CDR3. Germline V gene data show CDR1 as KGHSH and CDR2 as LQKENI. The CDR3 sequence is CASSPPYNTGELFF. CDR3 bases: TGTGCCAGCTCACCACCGTATAACACCGGGGAGCTGTTTTTT.

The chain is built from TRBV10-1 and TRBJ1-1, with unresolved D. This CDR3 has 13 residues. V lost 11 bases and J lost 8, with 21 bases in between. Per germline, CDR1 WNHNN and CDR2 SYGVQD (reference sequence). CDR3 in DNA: TGCGCCGCCACCGAACGAGGGCACCCCGAAGCTTTCTTT. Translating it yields CAATERGHPEAFF.

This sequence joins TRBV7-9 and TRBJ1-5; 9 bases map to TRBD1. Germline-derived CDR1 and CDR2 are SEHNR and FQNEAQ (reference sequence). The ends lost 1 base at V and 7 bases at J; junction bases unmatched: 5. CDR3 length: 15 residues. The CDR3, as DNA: TGTGCCAGCAGCTTAGTAGGGACAGGGAACCAGCCCCAGCATTTT. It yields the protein CASSLVGTGNQPQHF.

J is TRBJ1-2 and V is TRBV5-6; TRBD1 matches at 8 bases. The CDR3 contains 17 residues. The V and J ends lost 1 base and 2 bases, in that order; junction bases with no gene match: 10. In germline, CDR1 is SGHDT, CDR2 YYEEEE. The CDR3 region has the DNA TGTGCCAGCAGCTTGATCGGACAGGGCGCGGAGAACTATGGCTACACCTTC. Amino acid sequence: CASSLIGQGAENYGYTF.

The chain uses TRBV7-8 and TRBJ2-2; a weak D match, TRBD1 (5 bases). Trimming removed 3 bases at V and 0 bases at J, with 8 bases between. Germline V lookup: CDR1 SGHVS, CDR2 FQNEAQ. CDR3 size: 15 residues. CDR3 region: CASSFQGANTGELFF. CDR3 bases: TGTGCCAGCAGCTTCCAAGGGGCGAACACCGGGGAGCTGTTTTTT.

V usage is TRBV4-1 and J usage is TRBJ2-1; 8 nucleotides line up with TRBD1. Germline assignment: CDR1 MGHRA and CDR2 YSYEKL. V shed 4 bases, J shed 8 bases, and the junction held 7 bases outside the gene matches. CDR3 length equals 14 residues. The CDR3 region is CASSREDRVDEQFF. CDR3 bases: TGCGCCAGCAGCCGAGAGGACAGGGTTGATGAGCAGTTCTTC.

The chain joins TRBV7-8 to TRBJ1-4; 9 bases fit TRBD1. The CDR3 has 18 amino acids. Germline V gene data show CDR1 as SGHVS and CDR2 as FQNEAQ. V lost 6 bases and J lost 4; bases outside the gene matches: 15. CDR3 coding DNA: TGTGCCAGCAGGCCAAGGACAGGGGTACTCTCCGGTAATGAAAAACTGTTTTTT. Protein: CASRPRTGVLSGNEKLFF.

In DNA form, the CDR3 reads TGTGCCAGCAGTGAAGGGGCCCTCAGCAATCAGCCCCAGCATTTT. Protein product: CASSEGALSNQPQHF. This sequence joins TRBV2 and TRBJ1-5; D unresolved. Germline V CDR1 and CDR2: SNHLY, FYNNEI. V was clipped by 1 base and J by 1 base, with 8 bases between them. The length of the CDR3 is 15 residues.

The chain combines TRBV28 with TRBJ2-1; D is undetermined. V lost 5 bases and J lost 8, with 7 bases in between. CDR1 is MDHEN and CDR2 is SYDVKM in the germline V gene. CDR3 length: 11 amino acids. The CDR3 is CASSDRDEQFF. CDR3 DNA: TGTGCCAGCAGTGATCGCGATGAGCAGTTCTTC.